The clone carrying this TCR beta chain appeared a few times. The target antigen is unknown. The V gene's germline CDR1 is LGHNA and CDR2 YNFKEQ. There are 15 residues in the CDR3. These data originate in a study of blood T cells in healthy people across ages. Study information: Template switching captured about one barcoded beta molecule per two T cells. Study results and caveats: Unsorted PBMCs ruled out conclusive naive versus antigen-experienced comparison.

Together with a sample-barcoded 5' primer, a J-beta primer mix was included in a second PCR lasting about 6 to 11 cycles. TCRdb reanalysed the 5' RACE reads using MiXCR and keeps one entry per CDR3 protein. This sample has approximately 800,000 distinct CDR3 sequences; 25% occur once, and the top ten carry under 4%. Samples had at least 7 million PBMCs isolated from them. These data were also reused for a study on T cells of mothers and their children. Per that study: Reads recorded for TCR beta CDR3 numbered over 9 million per mother and about 3 million per child.

This chain uses TRBV4-2 with TRBJ2-5; the D gene is possibly TRBD2 (6 bases). The J call may be incorrect, as the DNA end agrees better with TRBJ2-1. The TCR comes from a boy younger than 18 in good health. Sequenced: blood. CDR3 nucleotide sequence: TGTGCCAGCAGCTCCCCCGGGAAACTAGCAGACGAGCAGTTCTTC. Protein: CASSSPGKLADEQFF.